This T cell receptor (beta chain) was sequenced in a study of CD8 T cells in ankylosing spondylitis. Study-level results: There was a TCR beta motif, made of fewer than 10 highly homologous variants, that appeared characteristic of ankylosing spondylitis blood. In peripheral blood, disease-linked CD8+ clones occurred at relatively low frequencies.

For this clonotype: Its antigen is not identified.

V lost 3 bases and J lost 1, with 9 bases in between. The CDR3 is made up of 14 amino acids. The germline CDR1 and CDR2 sequences are SEHNR and FQNEAQ (reference sequence). Quantitative 5'-RACE with molecular barcodes generated TCR beta libraries. MiXCR, applied by TCRdb to the 5' RACE reads, yields one record per CDR3 protein. The sample holds under 200,000 distinct CDR3 sequences, more than 9% seen once. The sequencing sample was made of blood, either unsorted or a sorted T cell fraction (not recorded which). This chain joins TRBV7-9 and TRBJ1-2; D remains ambiguous. This TCR came from a male donor with ankylosing spondylitis or in good health (not recorded which). The CDR3 sequence: CASSLETFNYGYTF. CDR3 coding DNA: TGTGCCAGCAGCTTGGAGACTTTTAACTATGGCTACACCTTC.